This T cell receptor (beta chain) derives from a study of CD8 T cells in Susac syndrome. This CDR3 comprises 15 residues. The germline V and J ends were trimmed by 3 bases and 3 bases, with 12 bases remaining between them. Germline V gene sequence: CDR1 LGHNA, CDR2 YSLEER. With random hexamers, reverse transcription was performed on about 0.5 to 1 ug of RNA. TCRdb independently ran MiXCR on the immunoSEQ multiplex PCR reads; one entry per CDR3 protein. The repertoire includes 40,000 to 55,000 distinct CDR3 sequences, 85% to 95% of them detected once, and 0.4% to 0.55% sits in the top ten. The TCR was taken from a human donor with multiple sclerosis. The chain couples TRBV4-3 to TRBJ1-5; D is uncertain. The sequencing input was CD8+ T cells from PBMCs. CDR3 sequence: CASSQLAGNNQPQHF. In DNA form, the CDR3 reads TGCGCCAGCAGCCAGCTGGCGGGGAACAATCAGCCCCAGCATTTT.